Each of the 24 T cell receptor beta chains below was sequenced from the same sample in a study of T cells in Graves' hyperthyroidism and ophthalmopathy. RNA transcripts yielded amplified TCR beta CDR3 regions. HTBI primers drove first-round RT-PCR of the TCR CDR3. MiXCR, run by TCRdb on the multiplex PCR reads, gives a single entry per CDR3 protein. The repertoire holds 250,000 or so distinct CDR3 sequences, with approximately 14% as singletons. What was sequenced was blood. Receptors originate from a woman aged 45-59 years with Graves' hyperthyroidism that later progressed to Graves' ophthalmopathy.

This clonotype has a count of ten or more. The chain has TRBV10-3 and TRBJ2-7; D is undetermined. This CDR3 has 13 amino acids. Trimming removed 5 bases from V and 5 bases from J, with 13 bases in between. In germline, CDR1 is ENHRY, CDR2 SYGVKD. CDR3 sequence reads: CAISFDKRHEQYF. As DNA, the CDR3 is TGTGCCATCAGTTTTGATAAACGACACGAGCAGTACTTC.

This clonotype was seen repeatedly, ten times or more. This chain links TRBV7-9 with TRBJ1-4; D gene unclear. V shed 1 base and J shed 5 bases, with 8 bases lying between them. The CDR3 extends over 14 amino acids. CDR1 and CDR2 from the germline V gene are SEHNR and FQNEAQ (reference sequence). CDR3 sequence reads: CASSLVQENEKLFF. CDR3 DNA: TGTGCCAGCAGCTTAGTCCAAGAGAATGAAAAACTGTTTTTT.

About this clonotype: A much larger clone is a single base away; this may be a read error. The chain recombines TRBV6-1 with TRBJ2-3; D tentatively reads TRBD1 or TRBD2 (5 bases each). Germline assignment: CDR1 MNHNS and CDR2 SASEGT. V lost 5 bases and J lost 8, with 8 bases in between. This CDR3 has 11 amino acids. The CDR3 loop reads CASSRDRTQYF. CDR3 DNA sequence: TGTGCCAGCAGTCGGGACCGTACGCAGTATTTT.

This clonotype was detected many times. The chain uses TRBV6-2 or TRBV6-3 and TRBJ2-3, with TRBD1 identical over 7 bases. Germline V lookup: CDR1 MNHEY, CDR2 SVGEGT. After removal of 2 bases from V and 0 bases from J, the junction contained 8 bases not matched to a gene. The CDR3 runs to 17 residues. The CDR3 loop is CASSYPDRATSTDTQYF. CDR3 DNA sequence: TGTGCCAGCAGTTACCCTGACAGGGCGACTAGCACAGATACGCAGTATTTT.

This clonotype was counted between two and nine times. This rearrangement joins TRBV27 to TRBJ2-5; the match to TRBD1 covers 9 bases. Germline V gene sequence: CDR1 MNHEY, CDR2 SMNVEV (reference sequence). J lost 4 bases, V lost 1 base, and 7 bases had no gene match. This CDR3 is built from 16 residues. The CDR3 sequence is CASSLWSGTGSETQYF. CDR3 nucleotide sequence: TGTGCCAGCAGTTTATGGTCAGGGACAGGGTCAGAGACCCAGTACTTC.

The rearrangement uses TRBV9 and TRBJ2-7, with D perhaps TRBD2 (5 bases). This CDR3 contains 15 residues. Trimming cost V 0 bases and J 0 bases, with 10 bases left between them. Germline CDR1 reads SGDLS; CDR2 reads YYNGEE. Here the CDR3 DNA reads TGTGCCAGCAGCGTAGGGAGTAGCGCCTCCTACGAGCAGTACTTC. Amino acid sequence: CASSVGSSASYEQYF.

At least ten counts were recorded for this clonotype. The chain joins TRBV15 to TRBJ2-5, with D perhaps TRBD1 (6 bases). Germline V CDR1 and CDR2: LNHNV, YYDKDF (reference sequence). Trimming shortened V by 8 bases and J by 3 bases, and 19 bases separated the two germline ends. CDR3 size: 15 residues. The chain's CDR3 is CATAAPGAGKETQYF. The CDR3 bases are TGTGCCACCGCCGCTCCAGGGGCAGGGAAAGAGACCCAGTACTTC.

This clonotype has ten or more counts. V and J are TRBV2 and TRBJ1-5; D remains unclear. CDR1 is SNHLY and CDR2 is FYNNEI in the germline V gene. V gave up 2 bases and J gave up 6 bases, with 11 bases separating them. The CDR3 covers 14 residues. The CDR3, as DNA: TGTGCCAGCAGTGAAAGGGCCATGTTTCAGCCCCAGCATTTT. Residues: CASSERAMFQPQHF.

Ten or more counts support this clonotype. The chain has TRBV12-3 or TRBV12-4 and TRBJ2-7; unclear D gene. The length of the CDR3 is 15 residues. V was cut by 2 bases and J by 0 bases, with 11 bases left in between. CDR3 in amino acids: CASSLNETPSYEQYF. In DNA form, the CDR3 reads TGTGCCAGCAGTTTAAACGAAACCCCCTCCTACGAGCAGTACTTC.

This clonotype was counted many times. V usage is TRBV6-2 or TRBV6-3 and J usage is TRBJ2-3; D possibly uses TRBD1 or TRBD2 (5 bases each). The ends were cut back, 3 bases at V and 6 bases at J, with 22 bases in the middle. Germline CDR1 MNHEY, CDR2 SVGEGT. The CDR3 contains 17 residues. This CDR3 reads CASSYAQGRRLHDTQYF. In nucleotides, the CDR3 is TGTGCCAGCAGTTATGCCCAGGGACGGCGGCTTCACGATACGCAGTATTTT.

This clonotype was detected once. This chain joins TRBV28 and TRBJ1-1, with 9 bases matching TRBD1. In germline, CDR1 is MDHEN, CDR2 SYDVKM. Losses at the gene ends were 6 bases for V and 10 bases for J; bases not matched to a gene: 15. This CDR3 region has 15 residues. The CDR3 reads CASSNTGDRDSGAFF. CDR3 coding DNA: TGTGCCAGCAGCAATACCGGGGACAGGGACAGTGGAGCTTTCTTT.

This clonotype showed up many times. The chain joins TRBV6-1 to TRBJ2-4, with 8 bases that match TRBD2. Looked up from germline, CDR1 is MNHNS and CDR2 is SASEGT. The CDR3 totals 20 residues. V lost 2 bases and J lost 0; bases outside the gene matches: 15. CDR3 DNA: TGTGCCAGCAGTGAAAGGGGAGCGGGAGCGGTCCAATTAGCCAAAAACATTCAGTACTTC. This sequence encodes CASSERGAGAVQLAKNIQYF.

This clonotype occurred many times. This chain joins TRBV12-3 or TRBV12-4 and TRBJ2-7, with D possibly TRBD2 on 6 matching bases. The CDR3 extends over 14 amino acids. The V end was cut by 5 bases, the J end by 3 bases, with 14 bases between. The CDR3 DNA reads as TGTGCCAGCAGTACCAGCGGGCCCGGCTACGAGCAGTACTTC. Its translation: CASSTSGPGYEQYF.

This clonotype was recorded at least ten times. This chain joins TRBV5-1 and TRBJ2-1; D remains ambiguous. CDR3 length equals 15 residues. Trimming removed 0 bases from V and 1 base from J, with 8 bases in between. Germline V gene lookup returns CDR1 SGHRS and CDR2 YFSETQ. The CDR3, as DNA: TGCGCCAGCAGCTTGGAACCCGGTTCCTACAATGAGCAGTTCTTC. It codes for CASSLEPGSYNEQFF.

The chain is built from TRBV5-4 and TRBJ2-1, with 7 nucleotides matching TRBD2. Per the germline V gene, CDR1 is SGHNT and CDR2 is YYREEE (reference sequence). The CDR3 runs 16 residues. V shed 0 bases, J shed 6 bases, and the junction held 9 bases outside the gene matches. CDR3 in amino acids: CASSLDGGSLVNEQFF. As DNA, the CDR3 is TGTGCCAGCAGCTTGGATGGCGGGAGTTTAGTCAATGAGCAGTTCTTC. The full variable domain, in which reference TRBV5-4 and TRBJ2-1 provide the parts outside the CDR3, is ETGVTQSPTHLIKTRGQQVTLRCSSQSGHNTVSWYQQALGQGPQFIFQYYREEENGRGNFPPRFSGLQFPNYSSELNVNALELDDSALYLCASSLDGGSLVNEQFFGPGTRLTVL.

There are many counts of this clonotype. V and J are TRBV29-1 and TRBJ1-2; TRBD1 is a possible D gene (6 bases). V lost 1 base to trimming and J lost 1 base, with 10 bases between them. Germline-derived CDR1 and CDR2 are SQVTM and ANQGSEA. The CDR3 spans 14 residues. CDR3 sequence (DNA): TGCAGCGTTGAAGCCAGGGGAAATAACTATGGCTACACCTTC. Its protein is CSVEARGNNYGYTF.

This clonotype was observed a handful of times. The chain combines TRBV7-9 with TRBJ2-2, with D possibly being TRBD2 (5 bases). The CDR3 has 16 amino acids. Germline V gene data show CDR1 as SEHNR and CDR2 as FQNEAQ (reference sequence). V was pared by 9 bases and J by 6 bases, with 23 bases between. The CDR3 loop reads CASTSAWERIAGELFF. Written as DNA, the CDR3 is TGTGCCAGTACATCCGCCTGGGAGAGAATTGCCGGGGAGCTGTTTTTT.

Concerning this clonotype: Since no conserved phenylalanine or tryptophan closes the CDR3, a read error is the likely cause. Here the CDR3 reads CASSPQGIGFDTQYI. As DNA, the CDR3 is TGTGCCAGCTCACCACAGGGGATCGGTTTTGATACGCAGTATATT. The chain employs TRBV18 and TRBJ2-3; TRBD1 is a possible D gene (5 bases). Trimming took 1 base from V and 6 from J, leaving 14 bases between them. This CDR3 has 15 residues. Germline V gene lookup returns CDR1 KGHSH and CDR2 LQKENI.

This clonotype was found many times. The chain combines TRBV20-1 with TRBJ2-2; 10 positions match TRBD1. The germline gives CDR1 DFQATT, CDR2 SNEGSKA (reference sequence). The CDR3 loop spans 15 amino acids. V lost 3 bases, J lost 6 bases, and 7 bases stayed unmatched. The CDR3 coding sequence is TGCAGTGCTAGCCTGGGACAGGGGAGCGCCGGGGAGCTGTTTTTT. Amino acid sequence: CSASLGQGSAGELFF.

This clonotype has at least ten counts. V is TRBV24-1 and J is TRBJ2-3; 9 nucleotides match TRBD2. J gave up 1 base and V 4 bases, and 5 bases lay outside the gene matches. CDR1 is KGHDR, CDR2 SFDVKD, per germline. This CDR3 is built from 16 residues. The CDR3 loop reads CATSDPSGKGTDTQYF. CDR3 in DNA: TGTGCCACCAGTGACCCTAGCGGGAAGGGCACAGATACGCAGTATTTT.

The chain links TRBV5-4 to TRBJ1-4; TRBD1 aligns across 9 bases. Trimming cost V 4 bases and J 5 bases; bases outside gene matches: 9. The germline V gene encodes CDR1 SGHNT and CDR2 YYREEE (reference sequence). CDR3 length: 16 amino acids. This chain's CDR3 is CASSLDRGGRNEKLFF. CDR3 coding DNA: TGTGCCAGCAGCCTGGACAGGGGAGGGAGAAATGAAAAACTGTTTTTT.

At least ten counts were recorded for this clonotype. This chain uses TRBV28 with TRBJ2-1, with 9 positions matching TRBD2. The ends lost 1 base at V and 4 bases at J; junction bases unmatched: 23. CDR3 size: 22 residues. Germline assignment: CDR1 MDHEN and CDR2 SYDVKM. The CDR3, as DNA: TGTGCCAGCAGTTTATCACAACTCCTCCCTAGATTAACTAGCGGGCCGTACAATGAGCAGTTCTTC. Its protein product is CASSLSQLLPRLTSGPYNEQFF. Using reference TRBV28 and TRBJ2-1 for the parts outside the CDR3, the full variable domain is DVKVTQSSRYLVKRTGEKVFLECVQDMDHENMFWYRQDPGLGLRLIYFSYDVKMKEKGDIPEGYSVSREKKERFSLILESASTNQTSMYLCASSLSQLLPRLTSGPYNEQFFGPGTRLTVL.

Note on this clonotype: This may stem from a read error, because a much larger clone lies one nucleotide away. The chain employs TRBV11-2 and TRBJ1-1, with D perhaps matching TRBD1 (5 bases). The germline V gene has CDR1 SGHAT and CDR2 FQNNGV. V lost 2 bases and J lost 6, with 13 bases in between. CDR3 length equals 14 residues. The CDR3 is CASSLWPPRAEAFF. In nucleotides, the CDR3 is TGTGCCAGCAGCTTATGGCCCCCCAGGGCTGAAGCTTTCTTT.

In its sample, this clonotype was seen many times. Germline and junction disagree at one end, which may indicate a read error. V and J are TRBV20-1 and TRBJ2-1; possibly TRBD2 for D (6 bases). The CDR3 spans 14 residues. Germline CDR1 is DFQATT and CDR2 is SNEGSKA (reference sequence). CDR3: CSARFSGSYYEQFF. CDR3 bases: TGCAGTGCTAGGTTTAGCGGCTCCTACTATGAGCAGTTCTTC.